This TCR beta chain is drawn from a study of blood T cells in healthy people across ages. Combining a sample-barcoded 5' primer with a J-beta primer mix, a second PCR ran for about 7 to 11 cycles. A minimum of 2.5 million CDR3-containing paired-end reads was obtained for each sample. TCRdb independently ran MiXCR on the 5' RACE reads; one entry per CDR3 protein. Seen here are about 730,000 distinct CDR3 sequences, roughly 41% observed once, and the top ten hold around 20%. Study results and caveats: Per million T cells, the diversity of TCR beta decreased roughly linearly as age advanced.

V dropped 2 bases and J dropped 5 bases, with 7 bases sitting between them. Per the germline V gene, CDR1 is SGHTA and CDR2 is FQGNSA. This CDR3 region has 14 residues. Note on this clonotype: Its antigen is unknown.

This clonotype was obtained from a woman in her sixties in good health. Sequencing was performed on blood. V usage is TRBV7-2 and J usage is TRBJ1-6; the D gene is possibly TRBD1 (6 bases). CDR3 region: CASSLTGHNSPLHF. In DNA form, the CDR3 reads TGTGCCAGCAGCTTAACAGGGCATAATTCACCCCTCCACTTT. The variable domain in full, with the rest retrieved from reference TRBV7-2 and TRBJ1-6, is GAGVSQSPSNKVTEKGKDVELRCDPISGHTALYWYRQSLGQGLEFLIYFQGNSAPDKSGLPSDRFSAERTGGSVSTLTIQRTQQEDSAVYLCASSLTGHNSPLHFGNGTRLTVT.